A few counts support the clone carrying this T cell receptor (beta chain). All donors were Caucasian adults living in Nashville, Tennessee. The data originate from a study of shared clonotypes between healthy human individuals. V lost 0 bases, J lost 8 bases, and 14 bases lay in between. The germline CDR1 and CDR2 sequences are SGHRS and YFSETQ. The CDR3 contains 14 residues. Sequenced by immunoSEQ multiplex PCR; TCRdb stores in-frame clones only, minus some. The table records about 700,000 clones, approximately 74% of them present only once. The chain recombines TRBV5-1 with TRBJ1-2; D is perhaps TRBD1 (5 bases). Input material: memory CD4+ T cells sorted from blood. Subset reported: CD45RA-negative fraction. This receptor was taken from a woman aged 25 to 45 in good health. Here the CDR3 reads CASSLGQTSSGYTF. DNA for the CDR3: TGCGCCAGCAGCTTGGGACAGACCTCGAGCGGCTACACCTTC.